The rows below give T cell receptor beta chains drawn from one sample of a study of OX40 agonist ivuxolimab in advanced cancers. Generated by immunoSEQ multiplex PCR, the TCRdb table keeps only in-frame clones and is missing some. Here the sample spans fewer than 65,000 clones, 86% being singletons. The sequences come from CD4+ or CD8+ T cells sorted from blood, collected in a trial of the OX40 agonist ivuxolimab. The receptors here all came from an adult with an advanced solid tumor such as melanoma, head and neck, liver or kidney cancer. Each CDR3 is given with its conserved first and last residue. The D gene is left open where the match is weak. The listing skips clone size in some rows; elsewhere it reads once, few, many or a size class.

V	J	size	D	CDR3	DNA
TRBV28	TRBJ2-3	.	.	CASSSTGRTTDTQYF	TGTGCCAGCAGTTCTACGGGCAGGACAACAGATACGCAGTATTTT
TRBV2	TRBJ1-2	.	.	CASREDSNYGYTF	TGTGCCAGCAGAGAGGACAGTAACTATGGCTACACCTTC
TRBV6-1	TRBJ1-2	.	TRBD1	CASSEGGQGTDGYTF	TGTGCCAGCAGTGAAGGAGGACAGGGTACGGATGGCTACACCTTC
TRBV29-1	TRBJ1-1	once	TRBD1	CSVEGTGGAGLSFF	TGCAGCGTGGAGGGGACAGGGGGCGCGGGGCTTTCTTTCTTT
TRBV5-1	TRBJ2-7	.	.	CASSLESGNSYEQYF	TGCGCCAGCAGCTTGGAGAGCGGAAACTCCTACGAGCAGTACTTC
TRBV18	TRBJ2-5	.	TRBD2	CASSPGLAAGETQYF	TGTGCCAGCTCCCCGGGACTAGCGGCGGGGGAGACCCAGTACTTC
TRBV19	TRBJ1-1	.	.	CASSSGWSENTEAFF	TGTGCCAGTAGTTCCGGTTGGAGTGAGAACACTGAAGCTTTCTTT
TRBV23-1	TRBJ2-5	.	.	CAIFQGLVQETQYF	TGCGCCATCTTTCAGGGTTTGGTCCAAGAGACCCAGTACTTC
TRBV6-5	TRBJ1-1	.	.	CASSSLPKTDTEAFF	TGTGCCAGCAGTTCCCTTCCCAAGACGGACACTGAAGCTTTCTTT
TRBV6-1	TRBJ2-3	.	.	CASKQGTSDTQYF	TGTGCCAGCAAACAGGGTACTTCGGATACGCAGTATTTT
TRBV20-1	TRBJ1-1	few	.	CSGWEATEAFF	TGCAGTGGCTGGGAGGCCACTGAAGCTTTCTTT
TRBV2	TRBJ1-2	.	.	CASSEVGSDRYTF	TGTGCCAGCAGTGAAGTTGGTTCAGATCGCTACACCTTC
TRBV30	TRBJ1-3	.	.	CAWSPDRGNTIYF	TGTGCCTGGAGCCCAGACAGGGGAAACACCATATATTTT
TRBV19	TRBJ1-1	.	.	CASSTVGASTEAFF	TGTGCCAGTAGTACCGTGGGGGCGTCGACTGAAGCTTTCTTT
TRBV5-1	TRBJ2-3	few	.	CASSGQSSTDTQYF	TGCGCCAGCAGCGGGCAGTCTAGCACAGATACGCAGTATTTT
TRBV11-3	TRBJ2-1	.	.	CATARGGPGDEQFF	TGTGCCACTGCCAGGGGGGGCCCCGGTGATGAGCAGTTCTTC
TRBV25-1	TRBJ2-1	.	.	CASSSSGPHQNEQFF	TGTGCCAGCAGTTCCTCGGGACCACACCAGAATGAGCAGTTCTTC
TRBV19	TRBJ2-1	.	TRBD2	CASSIGSGLAGGRSYNEQFF	TGTGCCAGTAGTATCGGCAGTGGACTAGCGGGAGGACGGTCCTACAATGAGCAGTTCTTC
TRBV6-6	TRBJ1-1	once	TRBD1	CASSSGTVNTEAFF	TGTGCCAGCAGTTCCGGGACAGTGAACACTGAAGCTTTCTTT
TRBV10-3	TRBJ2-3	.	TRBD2	CAISTGTSGRIGTDTQYF	TGTGCCATCAGCACCGGGACTAGCGGGAGGATCGGCACAGATACGCAGTATTTT
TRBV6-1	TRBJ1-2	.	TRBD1	CASSEFLQGAPYGYTF	TGTGCCAGCAGTGAATTTTTACAGGGGGCCCCCTATGGCTACACCTTC
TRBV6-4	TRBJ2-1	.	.	CASSDGQSFSDEQFF	TGTGCCAGCAGTGACGGCCAAAGTTTTTCGGATGAGCAGTTCTTC
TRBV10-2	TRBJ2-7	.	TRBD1	CASSDRGPSGEQYF	TGCGCCAGCAGTGACAGGGGGCCATCGGGAGAGCAGTACTTC
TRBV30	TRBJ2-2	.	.	CAWNKEPGELFF	TGTGCCTGGAATAAAGAACCCGGGGAGCTGTTTTTT